This T cell receptor beta chain was found in a study of cytomegalovirus exposure and HLA in healthy donors. The donors formed part of the roughly 120-subject validation cohort, distinct from the 666-subject first cohort. Notes on the study in general: Despite most TCR sequences being rare, some public TCRs occurred in many donors. The authors confirmed in vitro that three CMV-associated chains were specific for CMV antigens. A classifier reportedly called cytomegalovirus status with high sensitivity and specificity.

Produced via immunoSEQ multiplex PCR; TCRdb's table is partial and in-frame only. The data contain about 57,000 clones, 80% to 90% of them singletons. The CDR3 consists of 15 residues. Germline V gene data show CDR1 as MNHEY and CDR2 as SMNVEV (reference sequence). V gave up 2 bases and J gave up 7 bases; unmatched junction bases: 8. A note on this clone: The antigen remains unidentified.

The clonotype was recovered from a woman between 18 and 29 years old in good health and CMV-seronegative. Sequenced: PBMCs. J is TRBJ2-7 and V is TRBV27; 10 bases are shared with TRBD2. The CDR3 nucleotides are TGTGCCAGCAGTTTAATTAGCGGGGGGCTGGGGGAGCAGTACTTC. Amino acid sequence: CASSLISGGLGEQYF.